This TCR beta chain derives from a study of shared clonotypes between healthy human individuals (TCRdb year 2020). In the study overall: A couple of women and a few men aged 18 to 49 years were included in the cohort. For each donor, CD4 naive and CD4 memory were each given three plates, CD8 naive was given two plates, and CD8 memory was given one plate. Blood TCR repertoires of about 5 healthy adults were deeply sequenced to estimate repertoire size and the extent of clonotype sharing between individuals. To increase sequencing depth and limit assay-specific biases, different laboratories used diverse techniques to prepare libraries and sequence TCR repertoires. Between about 0.8 and 9.5 billion PBMCs per donor were obtained by leukapheresis.

General conclusions and limits of the study: Sharing across four donors was observed for around 5% of naive CD4, about 3.2% of naive CD8, 2.3% of memory CD4, and around 0.42% of memory CD8 clonotypes. The genetic and exposure-history diversity represented was limited by the small number of donors. Higher generation probabilities were observed for clonotypes shared by all four sorted-subset donors than for non-shared clonotypes. Naive subsets generally had larger estimated clonotype richness than memory subsets did. Rarefaction of sorted-subset datasets indicated incomplete sequencing despite the large sequencing depth. Pairwise subsampling indicated that sequencing depth was expected to affect the degree of clonotype sharing among donors. Sampling was limited to blood, and TCR repertoires in tissue likely differ from TCR repertoires in blood.

Via the germline V gene, CDR1 is SGHAT and CDR2 FQNNGV. Including the terminal cysteine and phenylalanine, the CDR3 comprises 14 residues. The sequence is cut down to CDR3 DNA, 42 bases in frame from base 1. V is pared back by 3 bases and J by 2 bases, with 7 bases lying between the germline termini. The donors were healthy, HIV-negative adults with no recently reported acute infections or vaccinations. All donors were Caucasian adults living in Nashville, Tennessee, USA. Magnetic negative selection was used to enrich CD4+ T cells, after which naive cells were positively selected on CD45RA and the negative fraction became the memory subset. Blood was obtained by leukapheresis, after which PBMCs were separated by Ficoll-Histopaque density gradient centrifugation and cryopreserved in liquid nitrogen vapor phase. Analytical flow cytometry was used to check the purity and quantity of every magnetically sorted T cell population. Genomic DNA was isolated from every sorted fraction and measured by UV absorbance on a Nanodrop 2000c.

TCR CDR3 regions were amplified from genomic DNA by multiplex PCR using the deep immunoSEQ assay. For each cell subset, the extracted genomic DNA was distributed evenly across all wells of several immunoSEQ 96-well plates, and each plate served as one replicate. For sorted subsets, each replicate PCR was loaded with roughly 190 ng genomic DNA, equivalent to 25,000 to 30,000 T cell genomes. Purified libraries were measured with a Qubit 3.0 fluorometer, size-checked on a Bioanalyzer 2100, and measured again with the KAPA Library Quantification kit. Each immunoSEQ 96-well plate was sequenced on its own single-read 150-cycle Illumina NextSeq 550 flow cell. The paper's processing steps were these. The immunoSEQ output contained only junctional sequences without quality scores, so filtering could not match that applied to full-length reads. Sequences were annotated with PyIR, a Python wrapper for IgBLAST v1.9, using IMGT germline references to assign V/J genes and CDR3. Reads with weak V/J assignments (E-value above 1e-6), missing CDR3, stop codons, out-of-frame junctions, or ambiguous translated residues were removed. A V3J clonotype was defined by an identical inferred V gene, J gene, and CDR3 amino acid sequence. The percentage overlap between two repertoires was calculated by dividing the number of shared unique clonotypes by the size of the smaller repertoire. Richness of each repertoire was evaluated using RTK rarefaction, the Chao1 estimator, and Recon v2.1 estimates of unobserved clonotypes. OLGA was used to compute generation probabilities for all TCRbeta clonotypes that the gDNA method yielded from a few donors. TCRdb holds this immuneACCESS table with in-frame rearrangements only. Some clones are missing; in checked studies, unresolved V genes explain under half, and the rest has no known cause. V, J and clone size are taken as reported in that table, and D and trimming were inferred from the DNA itself. The sample table shows some 1.4 million clones, and 95% to 97% are seen once. Approximately 1.1% of the sample is in the top ten clones.

In the case of this clone: Its recognized antigen is unknown. No qualities accompany the bases; no much larger clone lies one base away. This same CDR3 is encoded by further DNA sequences in the sample.

The sequence was collected from a man aged 25 to 45 in good health. This chain joins TRBV11-2 to TRBJ1-4; perhaps TRBD1 is the D gene, with 5 bases matching. Sequenced material: naive CD4+ T cells sorted from blood. Explained via the paper, the cell subset or site label denotes: CD45RA+ positively selected. The CDR3 region: CASSLQGTNEKLFF. Here is the DNA: TGTGCCAGCAGCTTGCAGGGCACTAATGAAAAACTGTTTTTT.